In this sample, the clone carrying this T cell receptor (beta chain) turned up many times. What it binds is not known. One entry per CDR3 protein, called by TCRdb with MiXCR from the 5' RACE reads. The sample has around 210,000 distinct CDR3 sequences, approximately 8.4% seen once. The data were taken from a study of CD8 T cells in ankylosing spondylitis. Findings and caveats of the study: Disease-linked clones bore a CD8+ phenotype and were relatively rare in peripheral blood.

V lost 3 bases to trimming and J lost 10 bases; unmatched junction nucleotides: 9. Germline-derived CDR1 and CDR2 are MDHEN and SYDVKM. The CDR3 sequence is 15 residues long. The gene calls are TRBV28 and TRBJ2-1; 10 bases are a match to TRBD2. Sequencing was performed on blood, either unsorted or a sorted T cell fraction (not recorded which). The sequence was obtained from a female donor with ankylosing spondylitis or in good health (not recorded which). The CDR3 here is CASSFSGRTVREQFF. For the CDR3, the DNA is TGTGCCAGCAGTTTTAGCGGGAGGACGGTTAGAGAGCAGTTCTTC.